This TCR beta chain was captured by sequencing in a study of T cell changes during pregnancy in multiple sclerosis. The junction had 7 bases not matched to a gene; V was cut back by 4 bases and J by 4 bases. The germline gives CDR1 MDHEN, CDR2 SYDVKM. This CDR3 has 14 amino acids. TCRdb's copy holds only in-frame clones and misses some; the assay was immunoSEQ multiplex PCR. The table lists some 70,000 clones, 92% of them singletons. Sequencing was performed on peripheral blood, taken in the second trimester of pregnancy. The rearrangement links TRBV28 to TRBJ2-7, with 7 bases fitting TRBD2. This receptor was obtained from a female donor in good health, enrolled as a control in a pregnancy study. The DNA of the CDR3 is TGTGCCAGCAGTTCCCGGGAGGAATTATACGAGCAGTACTTC. It codes for CASSSREELYEQYF.